A single sample is the source of the 20 T cell receptor beta chains below, sequenced in a study of blood T cell repertoires in COVID-19. Sequencing used immunoSEQ multiplex PCR; TCRdb keeps in-frame clones, though not all of them. The table includes 70,000 or so clones, 75% to 95% detected once. Sequencing was done on a sample of peripheral blood. The receptors come from a woman under 30 with acute or convalescent COVID-19.

V is TRBV19 and J is TRBJ1-3, with a tentative D call TRBD1 (6 bases). CDR1 and CDR2 (germline): LNHDA, SQIVND (reference sequence). The ends were cut back, 6 bases at V and 0 bases at J, with 9 bases in the middle. This CDR3 is built from 14 residues. CDR3 coding DNA: TGTGCCAGTAGGGAACAGGGCTCTGGAAACACCATATATTTT. Translation gives CASREQGSGNTIYF. The variable domain in full, with the rest retrieved from reference TRBV19 and TRBJ1-3, is DGGITQSPKYLFRKEGQNVTLSCEQNLNHDAMYWYRQDPGQGLRLIYYSQIVNDFQKGDIAEGYSVSREKKESFPLTVTSAQKNPTAFYLCASREQGSGNTIYFGEGSWLTVV.

The chain has TRBV3-1 (or the pseudogene TRBV3-2) and TRBJ1-3, with D uncertain. V gave up 0 bases and J gave up 2 bases, with 23 bases separating them. This CDR3 is 20 amino acids long. From germline, CDR1 is LGHDT and CDR2 YNNKEL (reference sequence). In DNA form, the CDR3 reads TGTGCCAGCAGCCAAGATGTCAGGCAAGGAGGGAAGGATGCTGGAAACACCATATATTTT. It yields the protein CASSQDVRQGGKDAGNTIYF.

The chain uses TRBV7-6 and TRBJ2-1, with 12 bases matching TRBD1. The germline gives CDR1 SGHVS, CDR2 FNYEAQ. Germline trimming cut 5 bases from V and 9 bases from J; bases unmatched to any gene: 11. The CDR3 is 16 residues long. For the CDR3, the DNA is TGTGCCAGCAGCCCCCACCGGGACAGGGGGCTGGGTGAGCAGTTCTTC. Protein sequence: CASSPHRDRGLGEQFF.

This chain uses TRBV7-8 with TRBJ1-6, with no clear D. CDR3 length: 13 residues. V lost 9 bases and J lost 3, with 9 bases in between. Germline loops: CDR1 SGHVS, CDR2 FQNEAQ. CDR3 protein: CASRGSYNSPLHF. The CDR3 DNA follows: TGTGCCAGTCGGGGTAGCTATAATTCACCCCTCCACTTT.

This chain's CDR3 is CASSDRSNSPLHF. The CDR3 region has the DNA TGTGCCAGCAGCGACAGGTCTAATTCACCCCTCCACTTT. The chain links TRBV6-5 to TRBJ1-6, with a weak D call TRBD1 (6 bases). This CDR3 comprises 13 residues. Trimming removed 6 bases at V and 6 bases at J, with 9 bases between. Germline V gives CDR1 MNHEY, CDR2 SVGAGI.

This clone appeared a single time. The chain recombines TRBV7-2 with TRBJ2-1; 9 bases are a match to TRBD2. CDR1 and CDR2 (germline): SGHTA, FQGNSA. The CDR3 covers 15 residues. V gave up 4 bases and J gave up 8 bases; unmatched junction bases: 9. The DNA of the CDR3 is TGTGCCAGCAGCTCCCGGCGGGGGGGCGTTTATGAGCAGTTCTTC. This sequence encodes CASSSRRGGVYEQFF.

The V call is TRBV6-1, the J call TRBJ1-3; D remains unclear. The ends were cut back, 2 bases at V and 9 bases at J, with 5 bases in the middle. This CDR3 comprises 11 residues. Germline V gene sequence: CDR1 MNHNS, CDR2 SASEGT. The CDR3 loop reads CASSEKSTIYF. CDR3 nucleotides: TGTGCCAGCAGTGAAAAGAGCACCATATATTTT.

V and J are TRBV6-6 and TRBJ1-5; D is possibly TRBD1 (6 bases). Trimming shortened V by 6 bases and J by 0 bases, and 15 bases separated the two germline ends. The germline V gene encodes CDR1 MNHNY and CDR2 SVGAGI (reference sequence). The CDR3 extends over 16 amino acids. The CDR3 DNA reads TGTGCCAGCAGGGGGGAACAGGGTTATAGCAATCAGCCCCAGCATTTT. Its translation: CASRGEQGYSNQPQHF.

The chain links TRBV2 to TRBJ1-5, with a tentative D call TRBD1 (6 bases). The CDR3 extends over 15 amino acids. The ends were cut back, 2 bases at V and 4 bases at J, with 12 bases in the middle. Germline V gene sequence: CDR1 SNHLY, CDR2 FYNNEI. CDR3 nucleotide sequence: TGTGCCAGCAGTGAAACTCAGGGGTGGAATCAGCCCCAGCATTTT. This codes for CASSETQGWNQPQHF. Full variable domain (remainder filled in from reference TRBV2 and TRBJ1-5): EPEVTQTPSHQVTQMGQEVILRCVPISNHLYFYWYRQILGQKVEFLVSFYNNEISEKSEIFDDQFSVERPDGSNFTLKIRSTKLEDSAMYFCASSETQGWNQPQHFGDGTRLSIL.

The J gene is TRBJ1-2, the V gene TRBV2, with 9 bases matching TRBD1. Germline V lookup: CDR1 SNHLY, CDR2 FYNNEI. V lost 3 bases, J lost 2 bases, and 10 bases stayed unmatched. This CDR3 region has 17 residues. CDR3 protein: CASSDPGQGLENYGYTF. The CDR3 DNA sequence: TGTGCCAGCAGTGATCCGGGACAGGGCCTTGAGAACTATGGCTACACCTTC.

The chain recombines TRBV6-2 or TRBV6-3 with TRBJ2-1, with 7 positions matching TRBD2. V was pared by 2 bases and J by 4 bases, with 17 bases of the junction left unmatched. Germline V gene lookup returns CDR1 MNHEY and CDR2 SVGEGT. This CDR3 has 19 amino acids. The CDR3 DNA sequence: TGTGCCAGCAGTTACAACCCCCCTAGGGGTAGCGGGTTATACAATGAGCAGTTCTTC. Translating it yields CASSYNPPRGSGLYNEQFF.

The genes are TRBV5-1 and TRBJ2-3, with 8 bases that match TRBD1. The V gene end was trimmed by 4 bases and the J gene end by 0 bases; junction bases not matched to a gene: 4. The CDR3 runs 15 residues. Germline V gives CDR1 SGHRS, CDR2 YFSETQ. CDR3 protein: CASSKTGASTDTQYF. As DNA, the CDR3 is TGCGCCAGCAGCAAGACAGGGGCTAGCACAGATACGCAGTATTTT.

The rearrangement uses TRBV6-5 and TRBJ1-5, with 7 bases matching TRBD1. J lost 7 bases, V lost 6 bases, and 9 bases had no gene match. The germline gives CDR1 MNHEY, CDR2 SVGAGI. The CDR3 has 14 amino acids. The CDR3 sequence: CASRARQGGQPQHF. The CDR3 nucleotides read TGTGCCAGCAGAGCTAGACAGGGTGGGCAGCCCCAGCATTTT.

This clone has only one observation. The CDR3 sequence is CASSPVRAGELFF. The CDR3 nucleotides are TGTGCCAGCAGCCCCGTGAGGGCCGGGGAGCTGTTTTTT. The chain links TRBV27 to TRBJ2-2; maybe TRBD2 (5 bases). This CDR3 spans 13 amino acids. The germline V gene encodes CDR1 MNHEY and CDR2 SMNVEV (reference sequence). Between the trimmed V and J ends, which lost 6 bases and 6 bases, there was a span of 11 bases.

The genes are TRBV5-8 and TRBJ2-2; 8 nucleotides match TRBD1. CDR1 and CDR2 from the germline V gene are SGHTS and YDEGEE. This CDR3 has 16 amino acids. V was pared by 0 bases and J by 4 bases, with 5 bases of the junction left unmatched. The CDR3 region has the DNA TGTGCCAGCAGCTTGGTGGGGACAGGACCCACCGGGGAGCTGTTTTTT. As protein: CASSLVGTGPTGELFF.

The DNA of the CDR3 is TGTGCCAGCAGCTTGGATAGGACAAGGAACACTGAAGCTTTCTTT. It is translated as CASSLDRTRNTEAFF. This chain joins TRBV5-4 and TRBJ1-1; maybe TRBD1 (5 bases). Trimming stripped 0 bases from V and 1 base from J, with 10 bases between. This CDR3 contains 15 residues. The germline CDR1 and CDR2 sequences are SGHNT and YYREEE (reference sequence).

The chain is built from TRBV18 and TRBJ2-5; TRBD2 matches at 9 bases. Germline assignment: CDR1 KGHSH and CDR2 LQKENI. This CDR3 contains 14 residues. The ends lost 4 bases at V and 5 bases at J; junction bases unmatched: 5. The DNA for the CDR3 is TGTGCCAGCTCACAGCGGGGGGCGTGGGAGACCCAGTACTTC. This encodes CASSQRGAWETQYF. The complete variable domain, with remaining parts taken from reference TRBV18 and TRBJ2-5, reads NAGVMQNPRHLVRRRGQEARLRCSPMKGHSHVYWYRQLPEEGLKFMVYLQKENIIDESGMPKERFSAEFPKEGPSILRIQQVVRGDSAAYFCASSQRGAWETQYFGPGTRLLVL.

For this clone: The sample has other DNA sequences that encode this CDR3 too. This chain uses TRBV29-1 with TRBJ2-5; D may be TRBD2 (6 bases). Germline loops: CDR1 SQVTM, CDR2 ANQGSEA. Trimming removed 5 bases from V and 5 bases from J, with 6 bases in between. The CDR3 is made up of 10 amino acids. This chain's CDR3 is CSVREETQYF. In DNA form, the CDR3 reads TGCAGCGTTCGGGAGGAGACCCAGTACTTC.

The J gene is TRBJ2-3, the V gene TRBV7-2; 8 bases match TRBD2. Germline V gives CDR1 SGHTA, CDR2 FQGNSA. The CDR3 is made up of 15 amino acids. Unmatched junction bases numbered 4, after V lost 1 base and J lost 4 bases. The CDR3 DNA is TGTGCCAGCAGCTTAGTTGCGGGAGGATCAGATACGCAGTATTTT. Residues: CASSLVAGGSDTQYF.

The chain carries TRBV4-3 and TRBJ2-2; 7 positions agree with TRBD2. The junction had 7 bases not matched to a gene; V was cut back by 1 base and J by 5 bases. The V gene's germline CDR1 is LGHNA and CDR2 YSLEER. This CDR3 is built from 16 residues. CDR3 in DNA: TGCGCCAGCAGCCAAGGAACGGGAGGAAATACCGGGGAGCTGTTTTTT. Protein: CASSQGTGGNTGELFF.